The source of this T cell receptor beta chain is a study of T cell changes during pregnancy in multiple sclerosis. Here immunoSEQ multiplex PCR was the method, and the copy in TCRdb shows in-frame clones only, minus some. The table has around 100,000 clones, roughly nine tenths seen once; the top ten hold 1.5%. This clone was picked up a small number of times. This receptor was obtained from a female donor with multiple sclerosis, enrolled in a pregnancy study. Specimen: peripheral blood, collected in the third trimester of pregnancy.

This chain's CDR3 is CASRDSSNQPQHF. The DNA of the CDR3 is TGTGCCAGCAGGGACAGCAGCAATCAGCCCCAGCATTTT. V usage is TRBV27 and J usage is TRBJ1-5; possible D gene TRBD1, 6 bases. Germline V gene sequence: CDR1 MNHEY, CDR2 SMNVEV (reference sequence). The germline V and J ends were trimmed by 6 bases and 1 base, with 7 bases remaining between them. This CDR3 has 13 amino acids.